This T cell receptor (beta chain) was obtained from a study of blood T cell repertoires in COVID-19. The wider study: COVID-19 samples collected from the United States, Italy and Spain covered acute and convalescent phases. Sources were T cells, B-cell-depleted T cells, or PBMCs; the material itself was cDNA or gDNA.

There are 16 residues in the CDR3. CDR1 and CDR2 from the germline V gene are KGHSH and LQKENI. V gave up 0 bases and J gave up 3 bases, with 12 bases separating them. Per the study methods: For nucleated cells, counts were estimated from reference gene primer amplification. TCRdb's copy holds only in-frame clones and misses some; the assay was immunoSEQ multiplex PCR. The DNA gave D and trimming, while V, J and clone size come from that table. This sample has more than 200,000 clones; approximately 91% occur once, and the top ten carry 2.1%. The sample consisted of peripheral blood. The V and J genes are TRBV18 and TRBJ2-1, with D possibly matching TRBD2 (5 bases). This receptor was identified in a woman aged 40 to 50 who had recovered from COVID-19. The CDR3 here is CASSPPRVKGYNEQFF. CDR3 bases: TGTGCCAGCTCACCACCGAGGGTAAAAGGCTACAATGAGCAGTTCTTC.